The present T cell receptor (beta chain) was sequenced within a study of identical twins. General observations from the study: Twins showed weaker excess sharing in their beta out-of-frame sequences.

MiXCR, run by TCRdb on the 5' RACE reads, gives a single entry per CDR3 protein. Of about 900,000 distinct CDR3 sequences in the sample, around an eighth were seen once. This CDR3 contains 14 residues. The ends lost 2 bases at V and 3 bases at J; junction bases unmatched: 2. Germline V gene lookup returns CDR1 LNHNV and CDR2 YYDKDF (reference sequence). Many counts were recorded for this clonotype. The antigen remains unidentified. The same data also contributed to another study, on yellow fever vaccine responses in identical twins.

This sequence originates from a woman aged 18-29 years in good health. The specimen sequenced was PBMCs. The chain recombines TRBV15 with TRBJ1-1; 8 bases are a match to TRBD1. The CDR3 sequence: CATSRQGADTEAFF. For the CDR3, the DNA is TGTGCCACCAGCAGACAGGGGGCTGACACTGAAGCTTTCTTT.